This passage covers 20 T cell receptor beta chains from one sample sequenced in a study of response to subunit inactivated influenza vaccine. TCRdb re-analysed the RT-PCR reads in MiXCR, keeping a single row per CDR3 protein. The sample lists about 190,000 distinct CDR3 sequences, about an eighth occurring once. The source material was CD8+ T cells sorted from PBMCs, sampled around 5 days after vaccination. The receptors derive from a man aged 50-59 years who received an inactivated influenza vaccine.

The rearrangement uses TRBV7-9 and TRBJ1-5; D gene uncertain. With 1 base removed from V and 8 bases from J, the gap between germline ends came to 6 bases. Germline lookup yields CDR1 SEHNR and CDR2 FQNEAQ (reference sequence). The CDR3 has 12 residues. The CDR3 region is CASSLGMEPQHF. CDR3 coding DNA: TGTGCCAGCAGCTTAGGTATGGAGCCCCAGCATTTT.

The chain recombines TRBV2 with TRBJ2-1; 7 bases map to TRBD1. This CDR3 is built from 15 residues. Unmatched junction bases numbered 5, after V lost 4 bases and J lost 2 bases. Germline V lookup: CDR1 SNHLY, CDR2 FYNNEI. The chain's CDR3 is CASSGTGIAYNEQFF. CDR3 bases: TGTGCCAGCAGTGGGACAGGAATCGCCTACAATGAGCAGTTCTTC.

This clonotype was recorded a few times. The chain couples TRBV28 to TRBJ1-2; a weak D match, TRBD1 (6 bases). V was shortened by 6 bases and J by 0 bases, with 14 bases between the two germline ends. The CDR3 is 15 residues long. CDR1 MDHEN and CDR2 SYDVKM come from the germline V gene. CDR3 bases: TGTGCCAGCAGCTTTTATGGGACACCTAACTATGGCTACACCTTC. Its translation: CASSFYGTPNYGYTF.

The chain joins TRBV7-9 to TRBJ2-7, with 9 bases identical to TRBD1. Trimming cost V 2 bases and J 7 bases; bases outside gene matches: 15. Germline loops: CDR1 SEHNR, CDR2 FQNEAQ (reference sequence). CDR3 length: 17 amino acids. CDR3 protein: CASSLRHTGTGLSEQYF. The CDR3 bases are TGTGCCAGCAGCTTAAGGCATACCGGGACAGGGTTGAGTGAGCAGTACTTC. Full variable domain (remainder filled in from reference TRBV7-9 and TRBJ2-7): DTGVSQNPRHKITKRGQNVTFRCDPISEHNRLYWYRQTLGQGPEFLTYFQNEAQLEKSRLLSDRFSAERPKGSFSTLEIQRTEQGDSAMYLCASSLRHTGTGLSEQYFGPGTRLTVT.

Ten or more counts support this clonotype. The genes are TRBV7-8 and TRBJ2-1, with 11 bases that match TRBD2. CDR3 length equals 16 residues. Germline V gives CDR1 SGHVS, CDR2 FQNEAQ. Trimming took 5 bases from V and 2 from J; bases not matched to a gene: 5. The CDR3 here is CASSKLAGATYNEQFF. CDR3 DNA sequence: TGTGCCAGCAGCAAACTAGCGGGAGCCACCTACAATGAGCAGTTCTTC.

This clonotype has more than one count but fewer than ten. Being one base from a much bigger clone, this may be a read error. The V gene is TRBV12-3 or TRBV12-4, the J gene TRBJ2-1; 10 positions match TRBD2. This CDR3 has 15 amino acids. Trimming took 5 bases from V and 2 from J; bases not matched to a gene: 3. CDR3: CASSPLAGTYNEQFF. The CDR3 DNA is TGTGCCAGCAGTCCACTAGCGGGAACCTACAATGAGCAGTTCTTC.

In its sample, this clonotype was seen many times. The V gene is TRBV9, the J gene TRBJ2-1, with D unclear. The germline CDR1 and CDR2 sequences are SGDLS and YYNGEE. The CDR3 is made up of 17 amino acids. The ends were cut back, 0 bases at V and 3 bases at J, with 16 bases in the middle. The CDR3 DNA follows: TGTGCCAGCAGCGTAGGTGGGGTGATCCCTGACTACAATGAGCAGTTCTTC. Translated: CASSVGGVIPDYNEQFF.

This clonotype was recorded a few times. The chain carries TRBV3-1 and TRBJ1-2; no clear D. This CDR3 is built from 15 residues. Looked up from germline, CDR1 is LGHDT and CDR2 is YNNKEL (reference sequence). V was pared by 1 base and J by 3 bases, with 12 bases between. CDR3 DNA: TGTGCCAGCAGCCAAGCATGGACCGACTACTATGGCTACACCTTC. Protein sequence: CASSQAWTDYYGYTF.

This chain uses TRBV3-1 with TRBJ2-7; 13 nucleotides agree with TRBD2. CDR1 LGHDT and CDR2 YNNKEL come from the germline V gene (reference sequence). With 6 bases clipped from V and 4 bases from J, the junction kept 6 bases outside the gene matches. This CDR3 contains 15 residues. For the CDR3, the DNA is TGTGCCAGCAGAGGACTAGCGGGGGATTCTTACGAGCAGTACTTC. It codes for CASRGLAGDSYEQYF.

The rearrangement uses TRBV6-5 and TRBJ2-3; 7 bases are a match to TRBD1. Germline CDR1 MNHEY, CDR2 SVGAGI. V shed 5 bases, J shed 2 bases, and the junction held 7 bases outside the gene matches. CDR3 size: 15 residues. CDR3 coding DNA: TGTGCCAGCAGTAACTGGGACAGTAACACAGATACGCAGTATTTT. Translation gives CASSNWDSNTDTQYF.

This clonotype appeared many times. The chain recombines TRBV15 with TRBJ2-3, with 7 bases identical to TRBD1. CDR3 length equals 13 residues. Germline trimming cut 1 base from V and 6 bases from J; bases unmatched to any gene: 1. Germline V CDR1 and CDR2: LNHNV, YYDKDF (reference sequence). The CDR3 bases are TGTGCCACCAGCAGAGGGGACAGCGATACGCAGTATTTT. Its translation: CATSRGDSDTQYF.

There are a few counts of this clonotype. CDR3 sequence: CASSGTSWNTDTQYF. In DNA, the CDR3 is TGTGCCAGCAGCGGGACTAGTTGGAACACAGATACGCAGTATTTT. The chain links TRBV2 to TRBJ2-3; 8 bases map to TRBD2. This CDR3 has 15 amino acids. The trim removed 6 bases at V and 2 bases at J, leaving 7 bases unmatched. Germline V gene sequence: CDR1 SNHLY, CDR2 FYNNEI.

V gene TRBV14 combines with J gene TRBJ2-7; D unclear. Germline CDR1 reads SGHDN; CDR2 reads FVKESK. This CDR3 contains 14 residues. Trimming took 1 base from V and 3 from J, leaving 10 bases between them. CDR3 sequence: CASSQVGVSYEQYF. In DNA, the CDR3 is TGTGCCAGCAGCCAAGTCGGTGTCAGCTACGAGCAGTACTTC.

This clonotype was found many times. The J gene is TRBJ2-1, the V gene TRBV12-3 or TRBV12-4, with 8 positions matching TRBD2. The CDR3 is made up of 15 amino acids. J lost 3 bases, V lost 7 bases, and 8 bases had no gene match. CDR3 sequence reads: CASTSGTSYYNEQFF. CDR3 sequence (DNA): TGTGCCAGCACCTCCGGGACTAGTTACTACAATGAGCAGTTCTTC.

V gene TRBV11-2 combines with J gene TRBJ2-1; D is possibly TRBD2 (5 bases). Trimming cost V 5 bases and J 8 bases, with 19 bases left between them. This CDR3 comprises 15 residues. Germline V CDR1 and CDR2: SGHAT, FQNNGV. The CDR3 spells CASSPHGNPGHEQFF. In nucleotides, the CDR3 is TGTGCCAGCAGCCCTCACGGGAACCCTGGTCATGAGCAGTTCTTC.

This clonotype was picked up many times. The V and J genes are TRBV7-9 and TRBJ2-7; D is undetermined. Trimming pared 4 bases from V and 2 bases from J, leaving 6 bases between. The CDR3 spans 12 residues. CDR1 is SEHNR and CDR2 is FQNEAQ in the germline V gene (reference sequence). CDR3: CASSSGPYEQYF. DNA of the CDR3: TGTGCCAGCAGCTCGGGTCCCTACGAGCAGTACTTC.

This clonotype occurred many times. The J gene is TRBJ1-1, the V gene TRBV28; D is unresolved. CDR1 and CDR2 from the germline V gene are MDHEN and SYDVKM. The V end was cut by 5 bases, the J end by 4 bases, with 29 bases between. The CDR3 runs 19 residues. The CDR3 nucleotides are TGTGCCAGCAGTAAACCTACAGTTGTGGATTGGGAGACGAGCACTGAAGCTTTCTTT. It translates to CASSKPTVVDWETSTEAFF.

The chain carries TRBV12-3 or TRBV12-4 and TRBJ1-5, with a tentative D call TRBD1 (5 bases). The CDR3 has 14 amino acids. Trimming pared 2 bases from V and 4 bases from J, leaving 9 bases between. This CDR3 reads CASSLQGVNQPQHF. In nucleotides, the CDR3 is TGTGCCAGCAGTTTACAAGGGGTTAATCAGCCCCAGCATTTT.

V is TRBV7-6 and J is TRBJ1-1; TRBD1 agrees at 8 bases. This CDR3 has 15 residues. The V segment lost 1 base and the J segment 4 bases; nucleotides outside the gene matches: 5. The germline V gene encodes CDR1 SGHVS and CDR2 FNYEAQ. The CDR3 nucleotides are TGTGCCAGCAGCTTAGGGGCAGGGGGCGTCACTGAAGCTTTCTTT. It yields the protein CASSLGAGGVTEAFF.

There are a few counts of this clonotype. The rearrangement uses TRBV28 and TRBJ2-7; a possible D gene is TRBD1 (6 bases). V was cut by 3 bases and J by 5 bases, with 11 bases left in between. Germline values: CDR1 MDHEN, CDR2 SYDVKM. CDR3 size: 13 residues. Here the CDR3 reads CASSFLGADEQYF. The DNA of the CDR3 is TGTGCCAGCAGTTTTTTGGGGGCGGACGAGCAGTACTTC.